This entry lists 18 T cell receptor delta chains sequenced from one sample in a study of Vδ1+ human thymocytes. The study, taken as a whole, reports: In the thymus, TRG and TRD repertoires looked highly polyclonal with Gaussian CDR3 lengths.

Antigen specificity for these receptors is unknown. Extracted RNA was reverse transcribed into cDNA. CDR3 amplicons came from multiplex PCR with pooled V-gene forward and constant-region reverse primers. TCRdb reanalysed the multiplex PCR reads via CATT. The repertoire has about 27,000 delta-chain clones, 7.4% of them found once; the top ten carry around 1%. Material: Vdelta1+ gamma-delta thymocytes from the thymus. Noted subset: FACS-sorted CD3+ TCRalphabeta- TCRVdelta1+ TCRVdelta2- thymocytes. These receptor sequences come from a girl younger than two who had congenital heart surgery.

J is TRDJ1 and V is TRDV1, with TRDD3 as a possible D gene (5 bases). Here the J gene came from matching the DNA to germline, since TCRdb omits it. Germline V lookup: CDR1 TSWWSYY, CDR2 QGS. V was pared by 4 bases and J by 7 bases, with 34 bases between. The CDR3 spans 20 residues. The CDR3 loop is CALGVQYGPAGVDAVGKLIF. CDR3 bases: TGTGCTCTTGGGGTGCAGTATGGCCCGGCGGGGGTGGACGCGGTCGGTAAACTCATCTTT.

V is TRDV1 and J is TRDJ1; 10 bases map to TRDD3. CDR3 size: 14 residues. J lost 8 bases, V lost 5 bases, and 8 bases had no gene match. Germline V gene sequence: CDR1 TSWWSYY, CDR2 QGS. The CDR3 reads CALGSDRGDTKLIF. The CDR3 DNA is TGTGCTCTTGGGTCAGACCGGGGGGATACGAAACTCATCTTT.

The chain uses TRDV2 and TRDJ1, with D perhaps TRDD2 (6 bases). This CDR3 spans 16 amino acids. V was shortened by 0 bases and J by 3 bases, with 16 bases between the two germline ends. From germline, CDR1 is GEAIGNYY and CDR2 EKD. For the CDR3, the DNA is TGTGCCTGTGACACCTTCCTAGGGTATACCCCCGATAAACTCATCTTT. Amino acids: CACDTFLGYTPDKLIF.

This clone was recorded a few times. The chain joins TRDV2 to TRDJ1, with unresolved D. The CDR3 sequence is 11 residues long. V lost 0 bases and J lost 7, with 5 bases in between. Germline assignment: CDR1 GEAIGNYY and CDR2 EKD. The CDR3 region is CACDTGLKLIF. The CDR3 DNA reads TGTGCCTGTGACACCGGCCTTAAACTCATCTTT.

This clone was detected only a few times. The rearrangement joins TRDV1 to TRDJ1; TRDD3 agrees at 8 bases. Germline V gives CDR1 TSWWSYY, CDR2 QGS. The V and J ends lost 2 bases and 0 bases, in that order; junction bases with no gene match: 8. This CDR3 has 17 amino acids. The CDR3 DNA reads as TGTGCTCTTGGGGAAGACTGGGGGGGAGTAGACACCGATAAACTCATCTTT. Translating it yields CALGEDWGGVDTDKLIF.

A few counts support this clone. J is TRDJ1 and V is TRDV1; 9 bases match TRDD3. CDR3 length: 19 residues. J lost 5 bases, V lost 0 bases, and 16 bases had no gene match. CDR1 and CDR2 (germline): TSWWSYY, QGS. Here the CDR3 DNA reads TGTGCTCTTGGGGAACTAGTTACGTTGGCGACTGGGGGAACTGATAAACTCATCTTT. This sequence encodes CALGELVTLATGGTDKLIF.

The V and J genes are TRDV1 and TRDJ1; TRDD3 might be the D (5 bases). The V gene's germline CDR1 is TSWWSYY and CDR2 QGS. The CDR3 runs 15 residues. V lost 3 bases and J lost 3, with 14 bases in between. CDR3 DNA sequence: TGTGCTCTTGGGGACACAGCGCCGGGGGCCGATAAACTCATCTTT. Its protein product is CALGDTAPGADKLIF.

This clone has just a few counts. The V call is TRDV1, the J call TRDJ1; TRDD3 matches 9 bases. The CDR3 extends over 22 amino acids. J was trimmed by 9 bases and V by 2 bases; bases with no gene match: 31. Germline loops: CDR1 TSWWSYY, CDR2 QGS. The CDR3 sequence: CALGEINFPENWGKPPEVELIF. CDR3 DNA sequence: TGTGCTCTTGGGGAAATAAACTTTCCTGAAAACTGGGGGAAACCGCCCGAAGTAGAACTCATCTTT.

This clone was seen a handful of times. A junction boundary mismatches the germline segment, possibly from a read error. The identical CDR3 is also encoded by other nucleotide sequences in the sample. The chain recombines TRDV2 with TRDJ2; TRDD3 matches 7 bases. Germline V gene lookup returns CDR1 GEAIGNYY and CDR2 EKD. The CDR3 length is 19 residues. The DNA of the CDR3 is TGTGCCTGTACCCGTGGGGGACCGACTCTACCCGCTTTGACAGCACAGCTCTTCTTT. Translated, it gives CACTRGGPTLPALTAQLFF.

This clone was observed a handful of times. The genes are TRDV1 and TRDJ1, with a weak D call TRDD3 (6 bases). The V and J ends lost 2 bases and 2 bases respectively, with 36 bases between them. CDR1 is TSWWSYY, CDR2 QGS, per germline. This CDR3 contains 23 residues. The CDR3 spells CALGEGVLSHYSAGWGETDKLIF. The DNA of the CDR3 is TGTGCTCTTGGGGAAGGAGTTCTGAGCCACTACAGCGCCGGCTGGGGTGAGACCGATAAACTCATCTTT.

This clone has only a few counts. The V call is TRDV1, the J call TRDJ1; D perhaps matches TRDD2 (6 bases). Germline values: CDR1 TSWWSYY, CDR2 QGS. CDR3 length equals 17 residues. V shed 5 bases and J shed 0 bases, with 19 bases lying between them. The CDR3 coding sequence is TGTGCTCTTGGGCCAAAGGCCTTCCCCACGTACACCGATAAACTCATCTTT. Its protein is CALGPKAFPTYTDKLIF.

The chain links TRDV1 to TRDJ1, with 10 bases aligning to TRDD3. With 1 base clipped from V and 4 bases from J, the junction kept 15 bases outside the gene matches. CDR1 is TSWWSYY and CDR2 is QGS in the germline V gene. The CDR3 runs to 19 residues. CDR3 DNA sequence: TGTGCTCTTGGGGAACCGTCTAGGGCCTGGGGGATATACGGCGATAAACTCATCTTT. This encodes CALGEPSRAWGIYGDKLIF.

V and J are TRDV1 and TRDJ1; 9 nucleotides match TRDD2. The germline V gene encodes CDR1 TSWWSYY and CDR2 QGS. V trimming: 5 bases; J trimming: 7 bases; junction bases outside the gene matches: 35. This CDR3 has 23 residues. The CDR3 sequence is CALGWPSYVDGGIVTPGCPKLIF. In nucleotides, the CDR3 is TGTGCTCTTGGGTGGCCTTCCTACGTAGATGGGGGGATTGTTACACCGGGTTGTCCTAAACTCATCTTT.

This clone showed up just a few times. This chain joins TRDV1 and TRDJ1; TRDD3 matches at 7 bases. CDR3 length equals 19 residues. CDR1 is TSWWSYY and CDR2 is QGS in the germline V gene. V dropped 0 bases and J dropped 0; count of bases not matched to a gene: 13. CDR3 nucleotide sequence: TGTGCTCTTGGGGAACTCCAGGTTCCGGGGATATGGTACACCGATAAACTCATCTTT. Translated: CALGELQVPGIWYTDKLIF.

In this sample, this clone turned up a few times. The chain uses TRDV1 and TRDJ1, with 12 bases lining up with TRDD3. The trim removed 1 base at V and 0 bases at J, leaving 18 bases unmatched. Germline values: CDR1 TSWWSYY, CDR2 QGS. The CDR3 contains 22 residues. The CDR3 sequence: CALGEPSFSGGYALLYTDKLIF. CDR3 coding DNA: TGTGCTCTTGGGGAACCCAGCTTTTCTGGGGGATACGCATTGTTGTACACCGATAAACTCATCTTT.

This clone was counted a few times. The chain joins TRDV1 to TRDJ1; 7 nucleotides align to TRDD3. The germline gives CDR1 TSWWSYY, CDR2 QGS. The CDR3 consists of 19 residues. J was trimmed by 0 bases and V by 5 bases; bases with no gene match: 18. As DNA, the CDR3 is TGTGCTCTTGGGATCCTTCTAGCGGGATACAGGGTACACACCGATAAACTCATCTTT. Residues: CALGILLAGYRVHTDKLIF.

This clone came up a few times. The chain uses TRDV1 and TRDJ1; 9 nucleotides align to TRDD3. Unmatched junction bases numbered 29, after V lost 5 bases and J lost 10 bases. Germline CDR1 is TSWWSYY and CDR2 is QGS. This CDR3 has 20 residues. CDR3 DNA sequence: TGTGCTCTTGGGTACTCCTACCCCGGCAGTACTGGGGGACCTCGATGTATACTCATCTTT. It translates to CALGYSYPGSTGGPRCILIF.

In its sample, this clone was seen a few times. The rearrangement joins TRDV2 to TRDJ2, with TRDD3 matching over 13 bases. CDR3 length equals 15 residues. Germline CDR1 reads GEAIGNYY; CDR2 reads EKD. Germline trimming cut 3 bases from V and 6 bases from J; bases unmatched to any gene: 3. The CDR3 is CACDVLGDTAAQLFF. CDR3 DNA sequence: TGTGCCTGTGACGTACTGGGGGATACGGCAGCACAACTCTTCTTT.